The 3 T cell receptor beta chains below all came from one sample that was sequenced in a study of Graves' ophthalmopathy and Graves' hyperthyroidism. RNA transcripts yielded amplified TCR beta CDR3 regions. Investigators did first-round RT-PCR with HTBI primers, then second-round multiplex PCR. TCRdb ran MiXCR on the multiplex PCR reads and lists one entry per CDR3 protein. The sample lists about 700,000 distinct CDR3 sequences, just over 40% occurring once. Sequenced: peripheral blood. The receptors derive from an adult man with Graves' ophthalmopathy.

This chain uses TRBV10-3 with TRBJ2-3; D uncertain. Germline V CDR1 and CDR2: ENHRY, SYGVKD. CDR3 size: 15 residues. The V and J ends lost 3 bases and 6 bases respectively, with 16 bases between them. The CDR3 loop is CAISDLRLGIDTQYF. CDR3 coding DNA: TGTGCCATCAGTGACCTGCGGTTGGGCATTGATACGCAGTATTTT.

The V gene is TRBV5-1, the J gene TRBJ2-7; 9 nucleotides agree with TRBD2. The germline V gene encodes CDR1 SGHRS and CDR2 YFSETQ. This CDR3 has 14 amino acids. V lost 0 bases to trimming and J lost 5 bases; unmatched junction nucleotides: 3. CDR3 in amino acids: CASSLGSGGDEQYF. The CDR3 DNA is TGCGCCAGCAGCTTGGGTAGCGGGGGTGACGAGCAGTACTTC.

This chain joins TRBV25-1 and TRBJ1-4; weak D call: TRBD1 (6 bases). Trimming left V 4 bases short and J 7 bases short, with 16 bases between. The CDR3 covers 15 residues. CDR1 is MGHDK and CDR2 is SYGVNS in the germline V gene. CDR3 bases: TGTGCCAGCAGTGGATTCAGGGGAGGAGGTGAAAAACTGTTTTTT. Amino acid sequence: CASSGFRGGGEKLFF. Using reference TRBV25-1 and TRBJ1-4 for the parts outside the CDR3, the full variable domain is EADIYQTPRYLVIGTGKKITLECSQTMGHDKMYWYQQDPGMELHLIHYSYGVNSTEKGDLSSESTVSRIRTEHFPLTLESARPSHTSQYLCASSGFRGGGEKLFFGSGTQLSVL.